Below are 9 T cell receptor beta chains sequenced from a single sample in a study of blood T cell repertoires in COVID-19. Here immunoSEQ multiplex PCR was the method, and the copy in TCRdb shows in-frame clones only, minus some. The repertoire holds roughly 140,000 clones, with under 90% as singletons. The sequenced material came from PBMCs or T cells enriched from blood (not recorded which). All receptors come from a man between 45 and 60 years old in a cohort exposed to, infected with or recovered from COVID-19 (not recorded which).

The V and J genes are TRBV11-2 and TRBJ1-2, with D perhaps matching TRBD1 (5 bases). Germline V lookup: CDR1 SGHAT, CDR2 FQNNGV. The CDR3 extends over 12 amino acids. V lost 3 bases, J lost 4 bases, and 6 bases lay in between. The CDR3 region is CASSLGGYGYTF. CDR3 nucleotide sequence: TGTGCCAGCAGCTTGGGGGGCTATGGCTACACCTTC. Complete variable domain (other parts from reference TRBV11-2 and TRBJ1-2): EAGVAQSPRYKIIEKRQSVAFWCNPISGHATLYWYQQILGQGPKLLIQFQNNGVVDDSQLPKDRFSAERLKGVDSTLKIQPAKLEDSAVYLCASSLGGYGYTFGSGTRLTVV.

In DNA, the CDR3 is TGTGCCAGTAGTCCTGTCAGGGGGCAACGGAACACTGAAGCTTTCTTT. This codes for CASSPVRGQRNTEAFF. The rearrangement joins TRBV19 to TRBJ1-1; TRBD1 aligns across 8 bases. CDR1 LNHDA and CDR2 SQIVND come from the germline V gene (reference sequence). J gave up 1 base and V 5 bases, and 9 bases lay outside the gene matches. The CDR3 is 16 residues long. The full variable domain, rest sourced from reference TRBV19 and TRBJ1-1, is DGGITQSPKYLFRKEGQNVTLSCEQNLNHDAMYWYRQDPGQGLRLIYYSQIVNDFQKGDIAEGYSVSREKKESFPLTVTSAQKNPTAFYLCASSPVRGQRNTEAFFGQGTRLTVV.

The rearrangement joins TRBV11-2 to TRBJ2-2; D may be TRBD2 (6 bases). V was trimmed by 4 bases and J by 7 bases, leaving 19 bases between them. This CDR3 spans 16 amino acids. In germline, CDR1 is SGHAT, CDR2 FQNNGV. CDR3 amino acids: CASSSVGGGFGGELFF. CDR3 DNA: TGTGCCAGCAGCTCCGTGGGGGGAGGTTTTGGCGGGGAGCTGTTTTTT.

V is TRBV29-1 and J is TRBJ2-3; 9 nucleotides agree with TRBD2. The CDR3 is 15 residues long. Trimming cost V 1 base and J 1 base; bases outside gene matches: 3. CDR1 is SQVTM, CDR2 ANQGSEA, per germline. The CDR3 DNA sequence: TGCAGCGTTGAAGGATTAGCGGGGGGCACAGATACGCAGTATTTT. Translated, it gives CSVEGLAGGTDTQYF.

This clone was observed a single time. The chain couples TRBV11-2 to TRBJ2-7, with 13 nucleotides matching TRBD2. The V segment lost 5 bases and the J segment 2 bases; nucleotides outside the gene matches: 3. In germline, CDR1 is SGHAT, CDR2 FQNNGV. This CDR3 has 15 amino acids. The CDR3 coding sequence is TGTGCCAGCAGCCGACTAGCGGGAGGTGCCTACGAGCAGTACTTC. This translates into CASSRLAGGAYEQYF.

The rearrangement links TRBV11-2 to TRBJ1-4, with a tentative D call TRBD1 (6 bases). Per the germline V gene, CDR1 is SGHAT and CDR2 is FQNNGV. The CDR3 is made up of 14 amino acids. The V end was cut by 3 bases, the J end by 3 bases, with 8 bases between. The CDR3 DNA sequence: TGTGCCAGCAGCTTGGGACAAGCTAATGAAAAACTGTTTTTT. It translates to CASSLGQANEKLFF.

The chain has TRBV7-2 and TRBJ1-2; unclear D gene. This CDR3 comprises 13 residues. Trimming took 1 base from V and 3 from J, leaving 6 bases between them. Germline assignment: CDR1 SGHTA and CDR2 FQGNSA. Written as DNA, the CDR3 is TGTGCCAGCAGCTTAGGAGTTTACTATGGCTACACCTTC. Amino acids: CASSLGVYYGYTF.

The rearrangement links TRBV4-1 to TRBJ2-7; D unclear. V was cut by 10 bases and J by 2 bases, with 3 bases left in between. Germline V gene data show CDR1 as MGHRA and CDR2 as YSYEKL. The CDR3 runs to 9 residues. The CDR3 DNA reads TGCGCCACTACCTACGAGCAGTACTTC. Its protein product is CATTYEQYF.

The chain couples TRBV12-5 to TRBJ1-1; 8 nucleotides align to TRBD1. The length of the CDR3 is 12 residues. V shed 7 bases, J shed 7 bases, and the junction held 5 bases outside the gene matches. Germline CDR1 reads LGHNT; CDR2 reads FRNRAP. Here the CDR3 DNA reads TGTGCTAGTGTCCGACAGGGGAATGAAGCTTTCTTT. Translating gives CASVRQGNEAFF. Drawing the rest from reference TRBV12-5 and TRBJ1-1, the complete variable domain is DARVTQTPRHKVTEMGQEVTMRCQPILGHNTVFWYRQTMMQGLELLAYFRNRAPLDDSGMPKDRFSAEMPDATLATLKIQPSEPRDSAVYFCASVRQGNEAFFGQGTRLTVV.